This TCR beta chain was documented in a study of response to subunit inactivated influenza vaccine. The sample holds a few counts of this clonotype. Its antigen is unknown. TCRdb passed the RT-PCR reads through MiXCR, listing each CDR3 protein once. The table includes fewer than 400,000 distinct CDR3 sequences, 21% detected once. General study results and limits: The authors proposed limited new T cell recruitment per seasonal influenza vaccination.

Sequencing used PBMCs from blood, obtained 21 months after vaccination. The sequence came from a man in his fifties or sixties who received an inactivated influenza vaccine.

Here the CDR3 DNA reads TGTGCCAGCAGTTTAGAGGATCTAGCGGTCCACAATGAGCAGTTCTTC. As protein: CASSLEDLAVHNEQFF. V usage is TRBV12-3 or TRBV12-4 and J usage is TRBJ2-1; 7 bases agree with TRBD2. J gave up 5 bases and V 1 base, and 8 bases lay outside the gene matches. The CDR3 extends over 16 amino acids.